The 20 T cell receptor beta chains below were found in one sample sequenced in a study of cytomegalovirus exposure and HLA in healthy donors. The study ran its PCR with 60 Vbeta and 13 Jbeta primers. TCRdb's copy holds only in-frame clones and misses some; the assay was immunoSEQ multiplex PCR. This table holds 110,000 to 150,000 clones, approximately 79% found once. The sample taken for sequencing was PBMCs. The receptor source for this set is a man aged 18-30 years in good health and CMV-seropositive.

This clone showed up just a few times. This sequence joins TRBV6-1 and TRBJ1-4, with D possibly matching TRBD1 (6 bases). V gave up 8 bases and J gave up 3 bases, with 13 bases separating them. The germline CDR1 and CDR2 sequences are MNHNS and SASEGT. The CDR3 sequence is 14 residues long. The CDR3 sequence: CASLRGLANEKLFF. The CDR3 bases are TGTGCCAGCTTGCGGGGGCTAGCTAATGAAAAACTGTTTTTT.

The chain carries TRBV10-3 and TRBJ1-2; TRBD1 aligns across 9 bases. V lost 4 bases to trimming and J lost 6 bases; unmatched junction nucleotides: 9. The germline V gene encodes CDR1 ENHRY and CDR2 SYGVKD. The CDR3 spans 15 residues. The CDR3 reads CAISGKQGASDGYTF. The DNA of the CDR3 is TGTGCCATCAGTGGAAAACAGGGGGCATCGGATGGCTACACCTTC.

The chain uses TRBV6-5 and TRBJ2-5; D is uncertain. The V and J ends lost 5 bases and 3 bases respectively, with 4 bases between them. CDR3 length equals 11 residues. CDR1 is MNHEY and CDR2 is SVGAGI in the germline V gene. The chain's CDR3 is CASSQKETQYF. The CDR3 DNA sequence: TGTGCCAGCAGTCAAAAAGAGACCCAGTACTTC.

This chain links TRBV5-3 with TRBJ2-7; 7 bases are a match to TRBD2. TRBV5-3 is an open reading frame, and its role is uncertain. V was clipped by 5 bases and J by 5 bases; unmatched bases: 13. The CDR3 loop spans 15 amino acids. The CDR3 sequence: CARRGGTVQVNEQYF. The CDR3 DNA reads as TGTGCCAGAAGGGGAGGGACGGTACAGGTCAACGAGCAGTACTTC.

The chain combines TRBV14 with TRBJ2-7; tentative D call: TRBD2 (6 bases). V shed 4 bases and J shed 3 bases, with 16 bases lying between them. This CDR3 spans 15 amino acids. Germline CDR1 is SGHDN and CDR2 is FVKESK. The CDR3 is CASSRAGGSLYEQYF. For the CDR3, the DNA is TGTGCCAGCAGCCGCGCTGGGGGGTCCCTCTACGAGCAGTACTTC.

The chain recombines TRBV2 with TRBJ2-3; D unresolved. CDR1 is SNHLY, CDR2 FYNNEI, per germline. V lost 6 bases and J lost 6, with 13 bases in between. The CDR3 runs 13 residues. CDR3 nucleotide sequence: TGTGCCAGCAGGATCTCTTATGCGGATACGCAGTATTTT. Its protein product is CASRISYADTQYF.

This clone has just a few counts. The chain joins TRBV7-6 to TRBJ2-3, with 7 bases lining up with TRBD2. Germline V gives CDR1 SGHVS, CDR2 FNYEAQ. The V segment lost 1 base and the J segment 3 bases; nucleotides outside the gene matches: 7. The CDR3 contains 16 residues. The CDR3 DNA sequence: TGTGCCAGCAGCTTAGTCCGCGGGAGAGGAACAGATACGCAGTATTTT. Translating it yields CASSLVRGRGTDTQYF.

The chain carries TRBV5-1 and TRBJ2-3; tentative D call: TRBD2 (5 bases). With 4 bases removed from V and 0 bases from J, the gap between germline ends came to 9 bases. CDR1 is SGHRS and CDR2 is YFSETQ in the germline V gene. This CDR3 has 14 residues. In nucleotides, the CDR3 is TGCGCCAGCAGCAAACGGACTAGCACAGATACGCAGTATTTT. This encodes CASSKRTSTDTQYF.

The chain combines TRBV6-5 with TRBJ1-4, with TRBD1 matching 9 bases. With 4 bases clipped from V and 8 bases from J, the junction kept 8 bases outside the gene matches. This CDR3 has 15 residues. CDR1 and CDR2 from the germline V gene are MNHEY and SVGAGI. CDR3 nucleotide sequence: TGTGCCAGCAGTTCTACAGGGGGCGTTAGGGAAAAACTGTTTTTT. It encodes CASSSTGGVREKLFF.

CDR3: CASSLGGSNEKLFF. The DNA of the CDR3 is TGCGCCAGCAGCTTAGGAGGGTCTAATGAAAAACTGTTTTTT. The chain uses TRBV5-1 and TRBJ1-4, with D uncertain. V was clipped by 2 bases and J by 3 bases, with 8 bases between them. The germline V gene encodes CDR1 SGHRS and CDR2 YFSETQ. The CDR3 loop spans 14 amino acids.

The J gene is TRBJ2-7, the V gene TRBV18; perhaps TRBD1 as D (5 bases). Trimming cost V 1 base and J 3 bases, with 7 bases left between them. The CDR3 has 13 amino acids. Germline CDR1 reads KGHSH; CDR2 reads LQKENI. Here the CDR3 DNA reads TGTGCCAGCTCACCACTTGACAGCTACGAGCAGTACTTC. Translation gives CASSPLDSYEQYF.

The chain carries TRBV11-3 and TRBJ1-1; 8 positions match TRBD1. This CDR3 is built from 15 residues. Germline lookup yields CDR1 SGHNT and CDR2 YENEEA. The V and J ends lost 3 bases and 6 bases, in that order; junction bases with no gene match: 9. The CDR3 is CASSFADRVRAEAFF. DNA of the CDR3: TGTGCCAGCAGCTTCGCGGACAGGGTGCGGGCTGAAGCTTTCTTT.

The table lists this clone with a few counts. DNA for the CDR3: TGTGCCGGAGTCACCGGGACAGCTAACTATGGCTACACCTTC. This translates into CAGVTGTANYGYTF. This rearrangement joins TRBV7-9 to TRBJ1-2, with 7 positions matching TRBD1. Germline V CDR1 and CDR2: SEHNR, FQNEAQ (reference sequence). V dropped 11 bases and J dropped 0; count of bases not matched to a gene: 9. The CDR3 is 14 residues long. Combining the CDR3 with reference TRBV7-9 and TRBJ1-2 gives the whole variable domain DTGVSQNPRHKITKRGQNVTFRCDPISEHNRLYWYRQTLGQGPEFLTYFQNEAQLEKSRLLSDRFSAERPKGSFSTLEIQRTEQGDSAMYLCAGVTGTANYGYTFGSGTRLTVV.

The genes are TRBV19 and TRBJ1-2, with TRBD1 matching over 12 bases. J was trimmed by 5 bases and V by 5 bases; bases with no gene match: 12. CDR1 and CDR2 from the germline V gene are LNHDA and SQIVND (reference sequence). This CDR3 spans 17 amino acids. The CDR3 region has the DNA TGTGCCAGTAGTCTGTCGGGGACAGGGGGCGCGGTTTATGGCTACACCTTC. It encodes CASSLSGTGGAVYGYTF.

V is TRBV19 and J is TRBJ1-1; D not certain. The V gene lost 5 bases and the J gene lost 7 bases, with 20 bases spanning the gap. Germline V gives CDR1 LNHDA, CDR2 SQIVND (reference sequence). The CDR3 consists of 15 residues. The CDR3 DNA is TGTGCCAGTAGTGTCCCTCGGGGAGGGAACGGTGAAGCTTTCTTT. Translated: CASSVPRGGNGEAFF. Using reference TRBV19 and TRBJ1-1 for the parts outside the CDR3, the full variable domain is DGGITQSPKYLFRKEGQNVTLSCEQNLNHDAMYWYRQDPGQGLRLIYYSQIVNDFQKGDIAEGYSVSREKKESFPLTVTSAQKNPTAFYLCASSVPRGGNGEAFFGQGTRLTVV.

This chain's CDR3 is CASSQTGGYNEQFF. The CDR3 DNA follows: TGTGCCAGCAGCCAGACGGGAGGGTACAATGAGCAGTTCTTC. The chain links TRBV6-1 to TRBJ2-1; TRBD2 matches 8 bases. The J segment lost 4 bases and the V segment lost 6 bases, leaving 5 bases of the junction unmatched. The germline gives CDR1 MNHNS, CDR2 SASEGT. This CDR3 comprises 14 residues.

The chain combines TRBV10-1 with TRBJ2-7; D not certain. This CDR3 is 12 amino acids long. The germline gives CDR1 WNHNN, CDR2 SYGVQD (reference sequence). V lost 0 bases, J lost 6 bases, and 6 bases lay in between. The CDR3 reads CASSESAPEQYF. The DNA for the CDR3 is TGCGCCAGCAGTGAGTCGGCCCCCGAGCAGTACTTC.

This clone was seen just once. The chain employs TRBV12-5 and TRBJ2-1, with 10 bases identical to TRBD2. Germline CDR1 and CDR2: LGHNT and FRNRAP. After removal of 0 bases from V and 4 bases from J, the junction contained 12 bases not matched to a gene. CDR3 length: 19 amino acids. CDR3 region: CASGLVIAGGPLRYNEQFF. CDR3 DNA sequence: TGTGCTAGTGGTTTGGTGATAGCGGGGGGACCCCTCAGGTACAATGAGCAGTTCTTC.

The chain carries TRBV6-4 and TRBJ2-1; maybe TRBD1 (6 bases). The CDR3 spans 15 residues. The V gene lost 5 bases and the J gene lost 0 bases, with 11 bases spanning the gap. Germline values: CDR1 MRHNA, CDR2 SNTAGT. Here the CDR3 DNA reads TGTGCCAGCAGTTCGACAGGTAACTCCTACAATGAGCAGTTCTTC. Translation: CASSSTGNSYNEQFF.

The chain employs TRBV6-1 and TRBJ1-5; D remains unclear. This CDR3 is 13 amino acids long. With 8 bases removed from V and 3 bases from J, the gap between germline ends came to 11 bases. Germline loops: CDR1 MNHNS, CDR2 SASEGT. The CDR3 loop is CASSDNLNQPQHF. The CDR3 DNA is TGTGCCAGCTCTGACAACCTCAATCAGCCCCAGCATTTT.